The present T cell receptor (beta chain) was sequenced within a study of identifying expanded T cells in peripheral blood. Study findings and constraints: Approximately 2-week clone count variance significantly increased as total template count grew. Approximately 1.1 clones differed between technical replicates, versus approximately 16 and 20 over time.

Collection occurred without any documented infections or immune events in donors. TCRdb's table, derived via immunoSEQ multiplex PCR, lists solely in-frame clones and lacks some. Among about 78,000 clones listed, around 90% were seen once. Comment on this clone: Its antigen is as yet unknown.

The CDR3 covers 15 residues. Trimming removed 3 bases from V and 1 base from J, with 10 bases in between. The germline V gene has CDR1 LNHNV and CDR2 YYDKDF (reference sequence). The sequencing sample was made of blood. J is TRBJ1-5 and V is TRBV15; D is perhaps TRBD1 (5 bases). The clonotype originates from a person aged 18-70 years in good health. The CDR3 DNA sequence: TGTGCCACCAGCAGGGGGACTGGGAGCAATCAGCCCCAGCATTTT. Encoded protein: CATSRGTGSNQPQHF.